Given below is one TCR beta chain in context. What antigen it recognizes has not been identified. Base qualities are not provided; no much larger clone lies one nucleotide away. The collaborating institutions used their own protocols to collect whole blood in K2EDTA tubes. For TCRbeta analysis, collaborators shipped samples in one of three forms: frozen whole blood, isolated PBMCs, or DNA extracted from either of those sample types. The immunoSEQ Assay, a bias-controlled multiplex PCR, was used to amplify TCRbeta CDR3 regions from genomic DNA. The authors' analysis ran thus. Nucleated cell counts per sample were estimated from amplification of reference gene primers within the assay. To quantify the absolute abundance of each unique TCRbeta CDR3 rearrangement, sequence reads were collapsed and filtered. Productive Simpson clonality was computed per sample as the square root of Simpson's diversity index over productive rearrangements. TCRdb holds this immuneACCESS table with in-frame rearrangements only. Some clones are missing; in checked studies, unresolved V genes explain under half, and the rest has no known cause. From that table come the V and J calls and clone size; the DNA was used to work out D and trimming. The sample includes more than 45,000 clones, with 90% observed a single time. The biggest ten clones account for under 6.5% of the sample.

The source of the sample is a study of blood T cell repertoires in COVID-19 (dated by TCRdb to the early 2020s). For context, the study as a whole: Samples from collaborators originated in the United States, Italy and Spain and spanned both the acute and convalescent phases of COVID-19. The material from the prospective study consisted of cDNA or gDNA derived from T cells, B-cell-depleted T cells, or PBMCs. The dataset comprised deeply sampled blood TCRbeta repertoires from subjects exposed to, actively infected with, or recovered from COVID-19. The repertoires were made available in a free public database intended to serve as a resource for research on the immune response to SARS-CoV-2. Samples came from the ongoing ImmuneRACE study (first 160 participants) plus 1,254 subjects from 6 global collaborators. A de-identified subject ID, COVID-19 status, age in years and sex were almost always included in the sample metadata. HLA class I and class II types, where available, came from metadata supplied by the sample provider rather than from assay-based typing. Paper-wide results and their limitations: The amount of clinical and demographic metadata varied by source and participant and was provided uncurated.

V is clipped by 2 bases and J by 4 bases, and the sequence between their germline boundaries is 15 bases long. CDR1 SGHKS and CDR2 YYEKEE are derived from the germline V gene (reference sequence). The CDR3 numbers 15 residues from cysteine through phenylalanine. The sequence is cut down to CDR3 DNA, 45 bases in frame from base 1. The sequencing input was peripheral blood. The sequence joins TRBV5-5 to TRBJ1-1, with a weak D call of TRBD1 (5 bases match). The clonotype comes from a man in his sixties or seventies with acute or convalescent COVID-19. The DNA sequence is as follows: TGTGCCAGCAGCTTCGCGATCGGGAGGGGCACTGAAGCTTTCTTT. This is translated as CASSFAIGRGTEAFF. The reference TRBV5-5 and TRBJ1-1 proteins fill in what lies around the CDR3, so the full variable domain reads DAGVTQSPTHLIKTRGQQVTLRCSPISGHKSVSWYQQVLGQGPQFIFQYYEKEERGRGNFPDRFSARQFPNYSSELNVNALLLGDSALYLCASSFAIGRGTEAFFGQGTRLTVV.